These 5 T cell receptor beta chains share one sample of origin, sequenced in a study of CD8 T cells in ankylosing spondylitis. Notes on the study in general: A motif in TCR beta, a set of roughly eight highly homologous variants, appeared characteristic of ankylosing spondylitis blood.

Their antigen targets remain unknown. One entry per CDR3 protein, called by TCRdb with MiXCR from the 5' RACE reads. The sample has hundreds of thousands of distinct CDR3 sequences, 20% to 30% seen once; the top ten hold approximately 1%. The sample consisted of blood, either unsorted or a sorted T cell fraction (not recorded which). The origin of the receptors is a male donor with ankylosing spondylitis.

As for this clonotype: A much larger clone is a single base away; this may be a read error. The genes are TRBV5-1 and TRBJ2-5; 8 bases map to TRBD2. This CDR3 has 14 amino acids. Germline V CDR1 and CDR2: SGHRS, YFSETQ. The trim removed 4 bases at V and 4 bases at J, leaving 6 bases unmatched. For the CDR3, the DNA is TGCGCCAGCAGCGCCGGGACTAGTGGAGAGACCCAGTACTTC. It translates to CASSAGTSGETQYF.

The gene calls are TRBV5-1 and TRBJ1-1, with D possibly TRBD1 on 5 matching bases. Per germline, CDR1 SGHRS and CDR2 YFSETQ. The CDR3 has 13 amino acids. Trimming took off 5 bases at V and 1 base at J, with 9 bases between the two ends. In DNA, the CDR3 is TGCGCCAGCAGGAACAGGAAGAACACTGAAGCTTTCTTT. Translation gives CASRNRKNTEAFF.

This chain joins TRBV6-2 or TRBV6-3 and TRBJ2-3; D may be TRBD1 (6 bases). This CDR3 spans 18 amino acids. The germline gives CDR1 MNHEY, CDR2 SVGEGT. The V end was cut by 4 bases, the J end by 8 bases, with 28 bases between. CDR3 coding DNA: TGTGCCAGCAGTTCTATAGCGCCTCCGGGACAATGGTCGGGTACGCAGTATTTT. Protein product: CASSSIAPPGQWSGTQYF.

The chain carries TRBV5-1 and TRBJ1-5; 7 nucleotides line up with TRBD1. Germline V gene data show CDR1 as SGHRS and CDR2 as YFSETQ. V lost 0 bases to trimming and J lost 0 bases; unmatched junction nucleotides: 6. The CDR3 runs 17 residues. The CDR3 is CASSLDPTGNSNQPQHF. The CDR3 nucleotides read TGCGCCAGCAGCTTGGACCCGACAGGGAATAGCAATCAGCCCCAGCATTTT.

This chain connects TRBV20-1 to TRBJ2-1; TRBD2 matches at 9 bases. This CDR3 comprises 16 residues. Losses at the gene ends were 7 bases for V and 4 bases for J; bases not matched to a gene: 14. Germline assignment: CDR1 DFQATT and CDR2 SNEGSKA (reference sequence). CDR3 sequence reads: CSVLRVAGAGYNEQFF. The CDR3, as DNA: TGCAGTGTCCTTAGAGTAGCGGGAGCTGGATACAATGAGCAGTTCTTC.